This T cell receptor beta chain appears in the sequencing data of a study of blood T cell repertoires in COVID-19. Turning to the study itself: From the United States, Italy and Spain came samples of acute and convalescent COVID-19. PBMCs, B-cell-depleted T cells, or T cells were the source of the cDNA or gDNA that made up the material.

CDR3 size: 15 residues. Germline V lookup: CDR1 MNHNS, CDR2 SASEGT. Trimming stripped 3 bases from V and 0 bases from J, with 9 bases between. In the original analysis: How many nucleated cells were present was estimated from reference gene primer amplification. The assay was immunoSEQ multiplex PCR, and TCRdb's table has in-frame clones only and misses some. Clone size and V and J calls were adopted from that table, with D and trimming inferred from the DNA. The sample has approximately 51,000 clones, roughly 86% seen once; the top ten hold under 6%. The sequencing sample was made of peripheral blood. The clonotype comes from a man aged 35 to 55 with active COVID-19. The genes are TRBV6-1 and TRBJ2-1; possibly TRBD2 for D (5 bases). CDR3 sequence (DNA): TGTGCCAGCAGTGATCGGGGAAGCTCCTACAATGAGCAGTTCTTC. Its protein product is CASSDRGSSYNEQFF.